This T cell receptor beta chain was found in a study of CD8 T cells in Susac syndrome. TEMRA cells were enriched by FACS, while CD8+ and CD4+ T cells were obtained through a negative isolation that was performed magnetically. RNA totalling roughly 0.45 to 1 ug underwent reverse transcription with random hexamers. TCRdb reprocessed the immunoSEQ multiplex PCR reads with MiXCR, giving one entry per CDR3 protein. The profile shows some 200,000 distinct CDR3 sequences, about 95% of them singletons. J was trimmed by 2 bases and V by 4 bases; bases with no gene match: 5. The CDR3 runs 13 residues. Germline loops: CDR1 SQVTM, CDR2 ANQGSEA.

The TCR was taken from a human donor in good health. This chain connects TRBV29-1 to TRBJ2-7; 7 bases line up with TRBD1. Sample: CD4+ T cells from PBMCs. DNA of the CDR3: TGCAGCGTTGGGGAGACAGGGACCTACGAGCAGTACTTC. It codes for CSVGETGTYEQYF.